This T cell receptor (beta chain) was sequenced during a study of CD8+ T cells in alopecia areata. Study details: Oral tofacitinib (5 to 10 mg twice daily) was administered to treated patients. General study results and limits: Between patients, shared TCR sequences were less clear than in mice. This was possibly due in part to HLA diversity in the patient population.

A note on this clone: What it binds is unknown.

Sorting of PBMCs yielded the CD4+ and CD8+ T cells. Following RNA extraction, reverse transcription yielded cDNA that acted as the sequencing template. Using immunoSEQ multiplex PCR, the repertoire was profiled, and TCRdb retains in-frame clones only, with some absent. The sample has 150,000 to 200,000 clones; around 64% are singletons. Germline V CDR1 and CDR2: SGHRS, YFSETQ. This CDR3 comprises 15 residues. Trimming cost V 4 bases and J 1 base; bases outside gene matches: 4. This receptor was obtained from a human donor with alopecia areata. This chain joins TRBV5-1 and TRBJ2-1; TRBD2 agrees at 8 bases. Sequenced here: CD8+ T cells sorted from blood, sampled at week 0. The CDR3 loop reads CASSPGGGSYNEQFF. The CDR3 coding sequence is TGCGCCAGCAGCCCGGGAGGGGGGTCCTACAATGAGCAGTTCTTC.